The 28 T cell receptor beta chains below all came from one sample that was sequenced in a study of post-analysis software for immune sequencing data. Tagging with unique molecular identifiers was a feature of the TCR beta cDNA libraries. One entry per CDR3 protein results from TCRdb running MiXCR on the PCR reads. Here the sample spans roughly 540,000 distinct CDR3 sequences, roughly 34% being singletons. The study's findings and limits: In patients, five or six TRBV segments were more frequent than in controls, with TRBV5-6, TRBV5-1 and TRBV20-1 among them.

No antigen is known for these receptors. The sequenced material came from blood. The receptors here all came from a girl aged 2-17 years with multiple sclerosis.

This clonotype was recorded a few times. This chain uses TRBV2 with TRBJ1-1, with 7 nucleotides matching TRBD1. Per the germline V gene, CDR1 is SNHLY and CDR2 is FYNNEI. The J segment lost 1 base and the V segment lost 6 bases, leaving 8 bases of the junction unmatched. CDR3 size: 15 residues. CDR3 sequence (DNA): TGTGCCAGCAGCCCCAGGGGGAGGGGGAACACTGAAGCTTTCTTT. Translation: CASSPRGRGNTEAFF.

There are many counts of this clonotype. This chain joins TRBV5-1 and TRBJ1-2; D is ambiguous. Germline V gene sequence: CDR1 SGHRS, CDR2 YFSETQ. V was shortened by 0 bases and J by 6 bases, with 6 bases between the two germline ends. CDR3 length equals 12 residues. CDR3 loop: CASSLGHNGYTF. In nucleotides, the CDR3 is TGCGCCAGCAGCTTGGGACACAATGGCTACACCTTC. Based on the CDR3 plus reference TRBV5-1 and TRBJ1-2, the full variable domain is KAGVTQTPRYLIKTRGQQVTLSCSPISGHRSVSWYQQTPGQGLQFLFEYFSETQRNKGNFPGRFSGRQFSNSRSEMNVSTLELGDSALYLCASSLGHNGYTFGSGTRLTVV.

The J gene is TRBJ1-5, the V gene TRBV24-1, with no clear D. CDR1 is KGHDR, CDR2 SFDVKD, per germline. The germline V and J ends were trimmed by 5 bases and 6 bases, with 13 bases remaining between them. The CDR3 spans 14 residues. The CDR3 DNA reads TGTGCCACCAGTGTGCATGGACTAGGTCAGCCCCAGCATTTT. Translated, it gives CATSVHGLGQPQHF.

The chain joins TRBV21-1 to TRBJ2-5; whether TRBD2, the table's D call, matches the DNA was not checked. TRBV21-1 is tagged as a pseudogene. The CDR3 runs 16 residues. The CDR3 region is CASSKSGEGLGETQYF. The CDR3 DNA sequence: TGTGCCAGCAGCAAATCAGGGGAGGGGCTGGGCGAGACCCAGTACTTC.

The table lists this clonotype with a few counts. The V gene is TRBV14, the J gene TRBJ2-5; no firm D call. This CDR3 is 15 amino acids long. Deletions cut 3 bases from V and 11 bases from J, with 22 bases between. CDR1 and CDR2 from the germline V gene are SGHDN and FVKESK. The CDR3 DNA is TGTGCCAGCAGCCATCTGTCCGCCAGCCCTTTGGGGCAGTACTTC. Translated, it gives CASSHLSASPLGQYF.

The chain couples TRBV12-3 or TRBV12-4 to TRBJ2-2; D gene ambiguous. Trimming pared 7 bases from V and 0 bases from J, leaving 12 bases between. This CDR3 is 15 amino acids long. This CDR3 reads CASTFGSANTGELFF. CDR3 bases: TGTGCCAGCACCTTCGGGTCAGCGAACACCGGGGAGCTGTTTTTT.

The V call is TRBV25-1, the J call TRBJ2-2, with 8 positions matching TRBD1. Germline CDR1 reads MGHDK; CDR2 reads SYGVNS. The CDR3 is made up of 16 amino acids. After removal of 4 bases from V and 5 bases from J, the junction contained 9 bases not matched to a gene. The CDR3 sequence is CASSVLGQGLTGELFF. CDR3 nucleotide sequence: TGTGCCAGCAGTGTCCTCGGACAGGGTTTAACCGGGGAGCTGTTTTTT.

This clonotype has just one count. The rearrangement links TRBV6-6 to TRBJ1-1, with a tentative D call TRBD1 (5 bases). V shed 4 bases and J shed 10 bases, with 25 bases lying between them. Germline V gene sequence: CDR1 MNHNY, CDR2 SVGAGI (reference sequence). This CDR3 contains 16 residues. The CDR3 is CASSSTVGAALVGAFF. DNA of the CDR3: TGTGCCAGCAGTTCTACCGTAGGGGCCGCCTTGGTGGGAGCTTTCTTT.

This clonotype was detected only a few times. The V and J genes are TRBV5-1 and TRBJ2-2; D not certain. The germline gives CDR1 SGHRS, CDR2 YFSETQ. The CDR3 consists of 14 residues. V was clipped by 3 bases and J by 2 bases, with 8 bases between them. The CDR3 loop reads CASSSPLNTGELFF. DNA of the CDR3: TGCGCCAGCAGCTCACCCTTAAACACCGGGGAGCTGTTTTTT.

In this sample, this clonotype turned up a few times. The CDR3 spells CASSSLDSIYNEQFF. The CDR3 DNA reads TGTGCCAGCAGCTCTTTGGACAGCATCTACAATGAGCAGTTCTTC. The V call is TRBV7-3, the J call TRBJ2-1, with a weak D call TRBD1 (6 bases). The CDR3 is made up of 15 amino acids. Germline V gene lookup returns CDR1 SGHTA and CDR2 FQGTGA. Trimming removed 4 bases from V and 3 bases from J, with 13 bases in between.

This clonotype has just a few counts. V gene TRBV10-3 combines with J gene TRBJ2-5, with 7 bases fitting TRBD1. The germline gives CDR1 ENHRY, CDR2 SYGVKD. This CDR3 contains 14 residues. V lost 3 bases to trimming and J lost 3 bases; unmatched junction nucleotides: 4. In nucleotides, the CDR3 is TGTGCCATCAGTGAAGACAGGGTGGAAGAGACCCAGTACTTC. This translates into CAISEDRVEETQYF.

The chain joins TRBV12-3 or TRBV12-4 to TRBJ2-5; D possibly corresponds to TRBD2 (5 bases). The V end lost 3 bases, the J end lost 7 bases, and 6 bases lay between the germline ends. This CDR3 has 11 amino acids. The CDR3 sequence: CASSFRGTQYF. CDR3 coding DNA: TGTGCCAGCAGTTTTCGGGGGACCCAGTACTTC.

This clonotype was detected ten times or more. In nucleotides, the CDR3 is TGTGCCAGCAGCTTAGGCAGTTACACAGATACGCAGTATTTT. This translates into CASSLGSYTDTQYF. The V call is TRBV7-9, the J call TRBJ2-3; no clear D gene. Trimming stripped 1 base from V and 2 bases from J, with 7 bases between. The germline V gene has CDR1 SEHNR and CDR2 FQNEAQ (reference sequence). This CDR3 has 14 residues.

This clonotype was seen a few times. The V gene is TRBV6-6, the J gene TRBJ2-1; D gene unclear. V lost 0 bases, J lost 1 base, and 7 bases lay in between. CDR3 length equals 15 residues. Germline-derived CDR1 and CDR2 are MNHNY and SVGAGI (reference sequence). CDR3 DNA: TGTGCCAGCAGTTACTCTGGGATTTCCTACAATGAGCAGTTCTTC. Protein sequence: CASSYSGISYNEQFF.

The chain employs TRBV4-1 and TRBJ1-6, with TRBD1 identical over 8 bases. Germline CDR1 is MGHRA and CDR2 is YSYEKL. This CDR3 has 17 residues. The ends lost 1 base at V and 1 base at J; junction bases unmatched: 3. The CDR3 loop reads CASSQGQGISYNSPLHF. The CDR3 DNA is TGCGCCAGCAGCCAAGGACAGGGGATTTCCTATAATTCACCCCTCCACTTT.

This clonotype has a single count. Germline and junction disagree at one end, which may indicate a read error. The J gene is TRBJ1-5, the V gene TRBV19; 8 nucleotides match TRBD1. The CDR3 has 17 residues. CDR1 LNHDA and CDR2 SQIVND come from the germline V gene (reference sequence). The CDR3 nucleotides are TGTGCCAGTAGTATGTTAACAGGGGGTTTAGGCAATCGGCCCCAGCATTTT. Protein sequence: CASSMLTGGLGNRPQHF.

V and J are TRBV5-1 and TRBJ2-1; D gene uncertain. V was pared by 4 bases and J by 10 bases, with 21 bases between. The germline V gene has CDR1 SGHRS and CDR2 YFSETQ. The CDR3 sequence is 15 residues long. CDR3 sequence: CASSLSRLGQGEQFF. For the CDR3, the DNA is TGCGCCAGCAGCCTTAGCAGATTGGGTCAAGGAGAGCAGTTCTTC.

The chain is built from TRBV12-3 or TRBV12-4 and TRBJ1-2, with D possibly TRBD1 on 6 matching bases. The length of the CDR3 is 12 residues. The ends were cut back, 6 bases at V and 5 bases at J, with 10 bases in the middle. The CDR3 DNA sequence: TGTGCCAGCAGACTAGGACAGTATGGCTACACCTTC. It encodes CASRLGQYGYTF.

This clonotype was observed a single time. The chain recombines TRBV5-1 with TRBJ2-7, with 9 bases aligning to TRBD1. The CDR3 has 15 amino acids. V dropped 0 bases and J dropped 5; count of bases not matched to a gene: 6. Germline loops: CDR1 SGHRS, CDR2 YFSETQ. In nucleotides, the CDR3 is TGCGCCAGCAGCTTGGATACCGGGACAGGGAACGAGCAGTACTTC. Its translation: CASSLDTGTGNEQYF. Complete variable domain (other parts from reference TRBV5-1 and TRBJ2-7): KAGVTQTPRYLIKTRGQQVTLSCSPISGHRSVSWYQQTPGQGLQFLFEYFSETQRNKGNFPGRFSGRQFSNSRSEMNVSTLELGDSALYLCASSLDTGTGNEQYFGPGTRLTVT.

The rearrangement joins TRBV3-1 to TRBJ2-7; the match to TRBD2 covers 10 bases. With the DNA end fitting TRBJ2-5 better, the J assignment may be wrong. The CDR3 covers 16 residues. In germline, CDR1 is LGHDT, CDR2 YNNKEL (reference sequence). The chain's CDR3 is CASSHPGVAGGETQYF. The CDR3 DNA sequence: TGTGCCAGCAGCCACCCCGGGGTAGCGGGGGGTGAGACCCAGTACTTC.

The sample holds a few counts of this clonotype. CDR3 nucleotides: TGCAGTGCTAGAGCCGGGACACGTTATAGCAATCAGCCCCAGCATTTT. It encodes CSARAGTRYSNQPQHF. The rearrangement joins TRBV20-1 to TRBJ1-5; D may be TRBD1 (6 bases). The CDR3 runs 16 residues. Deletions cut 1 base from V and 0 bases from J, with 13 bases between. Germline V lookup: CDR1 DFQATT, CDR2 SNEGSKA (reference sequence).

This clonotype was seen more than once but under ten times. The chain links TRBV15 to TRBJ2-2; D possibly corresponds to TRBD1 (5 bases). Germline V gives CDR1 LNHNV, CDR2 YYDKDF (reference sequence). The CDR3 is 15 residues long. V gave up 0 bases and J gave up 7 bases, with 12 bases separating them. CDR3 sequence reads: CATSRDGRAVGELFF. The CDR3, as DNA: TGTGCCACCAGCAGAGATGGCAGGGCTGTCGGGGAGCTGTTTTTT.

The chain couples TRBV15 to TRBJ2-5, with D unresolved. The CDR3 is 16 residues long. The germline V and J ends were trimmed by 0 bases and 2 bases, with 13 bases remaining between them. Germline lookup yields CDR1 LNHNV and CDR2 YYDKDF (reference sequence). The chain's CDR3 is CATSRDTSAVQETQYF. CDR3 in DNA: TGTGCCACCAGCAGAGATACTTCAGCTGTTCAAGAGACCCAGTACTTC.

This clonotype was detected a few times. The chain recombines TRBV20-1 with TRBJ2-5; 11 positions match TRBD2. The ends lost 5 bases at V and 3 bases at J; junction bases unmatched: 5. CDR1 DFQATT and CDR2 SNEGSKA come from the germline V gene (reference sequence). The CDR3 length is 14 residues. The CDR3 DNA sequence: TGCAGTGCTTGGAGACTAGCGGGGAAAGAGACCCAGTACTTC. This sequence encodes CSAWRLAGKETQYF.

The chain couples TRBV5-5 to TRBJ1-4; D might be TRBD1 (5 bases). The germline V and J ends were trimmed by 3 bases and 8 bases, with 14 bases remaining between them. CDR3 size: 14 residues. The V gene's germline CDR1 is SGHKS and CDR2 YYEKEE (reference sequence). The CDR3: CASSYNRWGEKLFF. The CDR3 coding sequence is TGTGCCAGCAGCTACAACCGGTGGGGGGAAAAACTGTTTTTT.

The chain couples TRBV15 to TRBJ2-7, with D maybe TRBD2 (7 bases). The CDR3 length is 16 residues. Germline CDR1 is LNHNV and CDR2 is YYDKDF (reference sequence). V dropped 2 bases and J dropped 0 bases, with 14 bases sitting between them. The CDR3 DNA is TGTGCCACCAGCAGACGCCACGGGGGGCTCTCCTACGAGCAGTACTTC. Its protein product is CATSRRHGGLSYEQYF.

This clonotype appeared a few times. The chain carries TRBV12-3 or TRBV12-4 and TRBJ2-5; TRBD1 agrees at 8 bases. The CDR3 runs 15 residues. V lost 7 bases, J lost 5 bases, and 12 bases stayed unmatched. In nucleotides, the CDR3 is TGTGCCAGCACTCCTGCCTCAGGGGGCTTTGAGACCCAGTACTTC. Translation gives CASTPASGGFETQYF.

The V call is TRBV28, the J call TRBJ2-7; 7 bases are shared with TRBD1. V was pared by 2 bases and J by 0 bases, with 7 bases of the junction left unmatched. Germline CDR1 and CDR2: MDHEN and SYDVKM. This CDR3 spans 16 amino acids. CDR3 in DNA: TGTGCCAGCAGTTTACCGCAGGGGGTCGGCTCCTACGAGCAGTACTTC. Protein: CASSLPQGVGSYEQYF.